The present T cell receptor (beta chain) was sequenced within a study of shared clonotypes between healthy human individuals. Regarding this clone: Its specificity is not known.

Replicate PCRs from sorted subsets contained around 200 ng DNA, which is around 30,000 T cell genomes. Sequencing used immunoSEQ multiplex PCR; TCRdb keeps in-frame clones, though not all of them. The table shows some 2,500,000 clones, with roughly 93% occurring only once. All donors qualified as healthy HIV-negative adults and had experienced no recent acute infections or vaccinations. CDR3 size: 16 residues. CDR1 and CDR2 (germline): SGHNT, YENEEA. V was cut by 5 bases and J by 8 bases, with 22 bases left in between. Findings and limits, study-wide: Apart from blood, nothing was sampled; tissue repertoires likely differ.

The specimen sequenced was naive CD4+ T cells from PBMCs. Subset defined: CD45RA+ positively selected. The chain couples TRBV11-3 to TRBJ2-1; tentative D call: TRBD2 (6 bases). This TCR derives from a man aged 18-30 years in good health. Some clones in this sample may be carry-over from other donors' samples. CDR3 region: CASSKGLTGGSYEQFF. In nucleotides, the CDR3 is TGTGCCAGCAGCAAAGGGCTAACTGGAGGGTCATATGAGCAGTTCTTC.